In its sample, the clone carrying this T cell receptor beta chain was seen a few times. Antigen specificity is unknown. This CDR3 is 15 amino acids long. V gave up 5 bases and J gave up 2 bases, with 14 bases separating them. Germline assignment: CDR1 SNHLY and CDR2 FYNNEI. Separate cDNA molecules each had unique molecular identifiers attached to them. TCRdb fed the 5' RACE reads into MiXCR, producing one record per CDR3 protein. The table includes under 60,000 distinct CDR3 sequences, 8% to 10% detected once. The sample is drawn from a study of early T cells in non-severe SARS-CoV-2 infection. Overall study context: It was bulk RNA from unsorted whole blood that was sequenced, and the chains were unpaired. Study conclusions and caveats: Clonotype matching in VDJdb favored anti-spike CD8 responses and did not capture private and CD4 specificities.

The sample taken for sequencing was whole blood. The sequence derives from an adult who was a healthcare worker with PCR-confirmed SARS-CoV-2 infection or an uninfected control (not recorded which). The chain has TRBV2 and TRBJ2-3; D uncertain. The CDR3 nucleotides read TGTGCCAGCAGTAATAGTAGGCCGGACACAGATACGCAGTATTTT. Translated, it gives CASSNSRPDTDTQYF.